This entry is about one TCR beta chain. The antigen remains undetermined. TCRdb's table, derived via immunoSEQ multiplex PCR, lists solely in-frame clones and lacks some. The table has around 130,000 clones, 85% to 90% seen once. This entry belongs to a study of T cell responses to AZD1222 COVID-19 vaccine. Whole-study findings and limits: All repertoire sampling was performed exclusively after the peak T cell response. Elevations in Spike-specific TCR breadth and depth followed administration of two AZD1222 doses. Seropositive at baseline were only a handful of AZD1222 recipients.

CDR1 and CDR2 (germline): MDHEN, SYDVKM. There are 14 residues in the CDR3. The ends were cut back, 6 bases at V and 8 bases at J, with 14 bases in the middle. Sample: peripheral blood, taken on day 0 of AZD1222 vaccination. This receptor was taken from an adult in good health. The rearrangement links TRBV28 to TRBJ1-6; D may be TRBD1 (6 bases). The CDR3 coding sequence is TGTGCCAGCAGCTCGCGGGGGACATATTCACCCCTCCACTTT. Residues: CASSSRGTYSPLHF.